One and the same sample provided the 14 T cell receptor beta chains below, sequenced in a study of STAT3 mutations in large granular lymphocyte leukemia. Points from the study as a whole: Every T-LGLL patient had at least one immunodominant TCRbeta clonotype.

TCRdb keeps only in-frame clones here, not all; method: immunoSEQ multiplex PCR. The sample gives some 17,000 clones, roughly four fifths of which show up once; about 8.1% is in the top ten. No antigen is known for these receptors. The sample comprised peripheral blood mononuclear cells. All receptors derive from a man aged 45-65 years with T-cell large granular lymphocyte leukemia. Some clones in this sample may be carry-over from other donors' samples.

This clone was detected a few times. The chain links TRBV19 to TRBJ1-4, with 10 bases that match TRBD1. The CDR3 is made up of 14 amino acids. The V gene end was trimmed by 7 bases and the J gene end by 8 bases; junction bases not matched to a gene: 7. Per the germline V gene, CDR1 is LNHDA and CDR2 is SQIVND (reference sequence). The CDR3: CASKVGQGTEKLFF. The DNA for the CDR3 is TGTGCCAGTAAGGTGGGACAGGGGACCGAAAAACTGTTTTTT.

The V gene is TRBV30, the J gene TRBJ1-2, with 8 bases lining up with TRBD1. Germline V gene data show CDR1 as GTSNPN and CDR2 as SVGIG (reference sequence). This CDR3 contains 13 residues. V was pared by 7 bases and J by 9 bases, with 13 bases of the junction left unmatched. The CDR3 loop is CAYSRDRPWSYTF. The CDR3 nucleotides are TGTGCCTACTCCCGGGACAGGCCCTGGAGCTACACCTTC.

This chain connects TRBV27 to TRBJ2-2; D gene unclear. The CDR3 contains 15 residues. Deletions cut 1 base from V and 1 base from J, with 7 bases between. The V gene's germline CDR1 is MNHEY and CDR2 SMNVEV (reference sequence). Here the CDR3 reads CASSLFKGNTGELFF. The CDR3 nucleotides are TGTGCCAGCAGTTTATTTAAGGGGAACACCGGGGAGCTGTTTTTT.

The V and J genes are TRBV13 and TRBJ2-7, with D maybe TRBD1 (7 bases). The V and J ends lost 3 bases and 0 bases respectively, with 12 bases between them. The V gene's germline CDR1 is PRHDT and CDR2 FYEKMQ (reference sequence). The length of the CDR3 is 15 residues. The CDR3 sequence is CASSLEGASSYEQYF. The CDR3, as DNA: TGTGCCAGCAGCTTGGAGGGGGCGAGCTCCTACGAGCAGTACTTC.

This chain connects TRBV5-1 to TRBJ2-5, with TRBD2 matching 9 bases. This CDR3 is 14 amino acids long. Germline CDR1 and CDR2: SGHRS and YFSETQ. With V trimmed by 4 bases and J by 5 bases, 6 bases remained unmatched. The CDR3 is CASSRASGVETQYF. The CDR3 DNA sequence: TGCGCCAGCAGCAGGGCTAGCGGGGTTGAGACCCAGTACTTC.

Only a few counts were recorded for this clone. The CDR3 DNA reads as TGTGCCAGCTCACCGGGACAGGGGACCTACTATGGCTACACCTTC. Protein sequence: CASSPGQGTYYGYTF. The chain recombines TRBV18 with TRBJ1-2, with TRBD1 matching over 10 bases. This CDR3 has 15 residues. V trimming: 3 bases; J trimming: 3 bases; junction bases outside the gene matches: 4. The V gene's germline CDR1 is KGHSH and CDR2 LQKENI.

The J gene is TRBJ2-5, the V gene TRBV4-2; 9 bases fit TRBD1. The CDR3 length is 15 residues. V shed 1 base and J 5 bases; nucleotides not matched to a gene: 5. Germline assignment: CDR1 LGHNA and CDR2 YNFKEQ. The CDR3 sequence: CASSQGTGAGETQYF. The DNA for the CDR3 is TGTGCCAGCAGCCAAGGGACAGGGGCGGGGGAGACCCAGTACTTC.

CDR3 nucleotide sequence: TGTGCCAGCAGTGAATATGGGACAGGGGATCAAGAGACCCAGTACTTC. Its protein is CASSEYGTGDQETQYF. The chain links TRBV25-1 to TRBJ2-5; TRBD1 matches 10 bases. J gave up 2 bases and V 0 bases, and 3 bases lay outside the gene matches. CDR3 length: 16 amino acids. Germline V lookup: CDR1 MGHDK, CDR2 SYGVNS. Full variable domain (rest looked up from reference TRBV25-1 and TRBJ2-5): EADIYQTPRYLVIGTGKKITLECSQTMGHDKMYWYQQDPGMELHLIHYSYGVNSTEKGDLSSESTVSRIRTEHFPLTLESARPSHTSQYLCASSEYGTGDQETQYFGPGTRLLVL.

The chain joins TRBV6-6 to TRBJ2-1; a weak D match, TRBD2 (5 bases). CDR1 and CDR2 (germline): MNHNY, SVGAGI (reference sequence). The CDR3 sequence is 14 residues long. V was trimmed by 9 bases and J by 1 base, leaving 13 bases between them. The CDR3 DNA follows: TGTGCCAGGGAGGAGGTCCCTTCCTACAATGAGCAGTTCTTC. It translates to CAREEVPSYNEQFF.

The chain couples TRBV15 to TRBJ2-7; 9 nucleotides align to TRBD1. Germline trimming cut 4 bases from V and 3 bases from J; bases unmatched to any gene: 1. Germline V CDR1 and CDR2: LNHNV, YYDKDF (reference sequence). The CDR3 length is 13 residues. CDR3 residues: CATSTGQGYEQYF. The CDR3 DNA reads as TGTGCCACCAGCACGGGACAGGGCTACGAGCAGTACTTC.

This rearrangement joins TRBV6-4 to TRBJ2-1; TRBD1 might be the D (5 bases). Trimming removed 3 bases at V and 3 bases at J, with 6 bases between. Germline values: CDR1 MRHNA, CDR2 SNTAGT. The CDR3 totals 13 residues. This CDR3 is CASSEDNYNEQFF. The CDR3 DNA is TGTGCCAGCAGTGAGGACAACTACAATGAGCAGTTCTTC.

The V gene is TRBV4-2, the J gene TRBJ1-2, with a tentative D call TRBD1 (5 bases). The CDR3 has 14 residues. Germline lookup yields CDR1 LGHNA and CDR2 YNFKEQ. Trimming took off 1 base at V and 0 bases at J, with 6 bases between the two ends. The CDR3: CASSQAGANYGYTF. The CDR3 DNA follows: TGTGCCAGCAGCCAAGCGGGGGCTAACTATGGCTACACCTTC.

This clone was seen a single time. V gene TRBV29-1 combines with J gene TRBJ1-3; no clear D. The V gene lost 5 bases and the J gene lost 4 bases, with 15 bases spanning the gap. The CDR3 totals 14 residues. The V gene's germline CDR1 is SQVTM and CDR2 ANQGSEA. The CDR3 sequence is CSVREISGGNTIYF. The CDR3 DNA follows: TGCAGCGTTAGGGAGATCTCTGGCGGAAACACCATATATTTT.

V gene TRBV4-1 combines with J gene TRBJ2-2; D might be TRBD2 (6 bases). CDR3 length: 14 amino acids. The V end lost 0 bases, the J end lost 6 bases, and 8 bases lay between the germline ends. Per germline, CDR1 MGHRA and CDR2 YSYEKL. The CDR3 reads CASSQDRGSGELFF. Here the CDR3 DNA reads TGCGCCAGCAGCCAAGATCGGGGGTCCGGGGAGCTGTTTTTT.